Below are 9 T cell receptor beta chains sequenced from a single sample in a study of blood T cells in healthy people across ages (dated by TCRdb to 2015 to 2017). The library was prepared using 5' RACE. The data were produced on an Illumina HiSeq 2500. A second PCR of roughly 6 to 12 cycles was run with a J-beta primer mix and a sample-barcoded 5' primer. TCRdb reanalyzed the raw reads on its own, using fastp at Q25 for trimming and MiXCR for clone calling, and kept in-frame beta chains. When rows share a CDR3 protein, they turn into one entry using the most common DNA and genes. The sample records over 1,200,000 distinct CDR3 sequences, approximately 60% of which are singletons. The ten most abundant clones make up about 6.3% of the sample. Sample: blood. The receptors here all came from a man between 18 and 29 years old in good health.

There are a few counts of this clonotype. The V and J genes are TRBV7-9 and TRBJ1-2; possible D gene TRBD1, 5 bases. V shed 4 bases and J shed 2 bases, with 23 bases lying between them. The CDR3 is 18 residues long. CDR1 SEHNR and CDR2 FQNEAQ come from the germline V gene (reference sequence). CDR3 nucleotides: TGTGCCAGCAGCTATTCGGGACCGGCAAGATTTGGGAACTATGGCTACACCTTC. This gives the protein CASSYSGPARFGNYGYTF.

This clonotype was recorded only once. J is TRBJ1-4 and V is TRBV19; D ambiguous. This CDR3 spans 10 amino acids. V dropped 8 bases and J dropped 8 bases, with 6 bases sitting between them. Germline CDR1 is LNHDA and CDR2 is SQIVND (reference sequence). The CDR3 region has the DNA TGTGCCAGTCGCAGCGAAAAACTGTTTTTT. It codes for CASRSEKLFF.

The chain links TRBV12-3 or TRBV12-4 to TRBJ2-7, with unresolved D. The CDR3 runs to 13 residues. V lost 3 bases to trimming and J lost 2 bases, with 8 bases between them. In nucleotides, the CDR3 is TGTGCCAGCAGTTTCTCTACTACCTACGAGCAGTACTTC. This codes for CASSFSTTYEQYF.

This rearrangement joins TRBV2 to TRBJ2-3; perhaps TRBD1 as D (6 bases). CDR1 is SNHLY, CDR2 FYNNEI, per germline. The CDR3 contains 11 residues. V was clipped by 11 bases and J by 9 bases, with 15 bases between them. The CDR3 sequence: CAADAGETQYF. The DNA of the CDR3 is TGTGCCGCCGACGCAGGGGAGACGCAGTATTTT.

The rearrangement joins TRBV20-1 to TRBJ2-7; 7 bases map to TRBD1. The CDR3 is 14 residues long. Germline V lookup: CDR1 DFQATT, CDR2 SNEGSKA (reference sequence). V lost 6 bases and J lost 6; bases outside the gene matches: 14. This CDR3 reads CSAPPNNRGGEQYF. The CDR3 DNA sequence: TGCAGTGCCCCGCCAAACAACAGGGGTGGCGAGCAGTACTTC.

The chain is built from TRBV4-1 and TRBJ2-7; no reliable D call. The CDR3 covers 15 residues. Per germline, CDR1 MGHRA and CDR2 YSYEKL. With 0 bases removed from V and 6 bases from J, the gap between germline ends came to 15 bases. In DNA, the CDR3 is TGCGCCAGCAGCCAAGAAGAAGTACCCATGTCCGAGCAGTACTTC. It yields the protein CASSQEEVPMSEQYF.

The chain employs TRBV15 and TRBJ2-3, with D possibly TRBD2 on 5 matching bases. The CDR3 runs to 15 residues. CDR1 and CDR2 from the germline V gene are LNHNV and YYDKDF (reference sequence). Between the trimmed V and J ends, which lost 1 base and 4 bases, there was a span of 12 bases. The CDR3 loop reads CATSRVRGGADTQYF. The CDR3 DNA is TGTGCCACCAGCAGAGTACGGGGTGGCGCAGATACGCAGTATTTT.

This clonotype was observed a single time. CDR3 nucleotides: TGTGCCAGCAGAGGGGACCGGGGGGCCAAAAACATTCAGTACTTC. As protein: CASRGDRGAKNIQYF. This chain uses TRBV2 with TRBJ2-4; D perhaps matches TRBD2 (6 bases). Trimming cost V 6 bases and J 1 base, with 13 bases left between them. The germline gives CDR1 SNHLY, CDR2 FYNNEI. This CDR3 spans 15 amino acids.

The chain uses TRBV27 and TRBJ2-4, with TRBD2 identical over 7 bases. The J call may be faulty, since TRBJ2-7 better matches the DNA end. This CDR3 spans 15 amino acids. Germline V lookup: CDR1 MNHEY, CDR2 SMNVEV (reference sequence). CDR3 amino acids: CASSFGTTYSYEQYF. Here the CDR3 DNA reads TGTGCCAGCAGTTTTGGGACTACCTATTCCTACGAGCAGTACTTC.